Listed below are T cell receptor beta chains from one sample, sequenced in a study of regulatory and conventional T cells in RAG deficiency. TCRdb's table, derived via immunoSEQ multiplex PCR, lists solely in-frame clones and lacks some. The sample holds 24,000 or so clones, 85% to 95% seen once. This same sample was also taken into another study, of regulatory T cells.

Material for sequencing was CD4+ T cells sorted from blood. These receptors were collected from a human donor in good health. CDR3s include the opening cysteine and the closing phenylalanine or tryptophan. D genes are given only for firm matches. Clone size is shown for a subset of rows, as once, few, many or a class of expanded clone.

j_call | clone_size | v_call | d_call | cdr3_aa | cdr3_nt
TRBJ1-1 | few | TRBV6-1 | - | CASSALRETSSGDTEAFF | TGTGCCAGCAGTGCCCTACGGGAAACATCCTCGGGGGACACTGAAGCTTTCTTT
TRBJ2-1 | once | TRBV6-5 | TRBD2 | CASSSGTSFNEQFF | TGTGCCAGCAGTTCCGGGACTAGCTTCAATGAGCAGTTCTTC
TRBJ2-3 | - | TRBV7-6 | - | CASSHRLYTDTQYF | TGTGCCAGCAGCCATAGACTTTACACAGATACGCAGTATTTT
TRBJ1-6 | - | TRBV6-5 | TRBD1 | CASRRRQGNSPLHF | TGTGCCAGCAGAAGACGACAGGGGAATTCACCCCTCCACTTT
TRBJ2-7 | - | TRBV7-6 | TRBD2 | CASSLGLAGTYEQYF | TGTGCCAGCAGCTTGGGACTAGCGGGGACCTACGAGCAGTACTTC
TRBJ2-7 | - | TRBV18 | TRBD2 | CASSPPLGGSNEQYF | TGTGCCAGCTCACCACCCTTAGGCGGGAGTAACGAGCAGTACTTC
TRBJ2-1 | once | TRBV5-1 | - | CASSLESDGAGGQFF | TGCGCCAGCAGCTTGGAATCTGATGGGGCGGGTGGGCAGTTCTTC
TRBJ1-2 | - | TRBV6-1 | TRBD1 | CATRRTGGDYGYTF | TGTGCCACAAGGAGGACAGGGGGCGACTATGGCTACACCTTC
TRBJ2-1 | - | TRBV29-1 | TRBD2 | CSGSLAGWGNEQFF | TGCAGCGGCTCTTTAGCGGGATGGGGCAATGAGCAGTTCTTC
TRBJ2-2 | - | TRBV10-1 | TRBD2 | CASSGLTSGRRTGELFF | TGCGCCAGCAGTGGTCTAACTAGCGGGAGACGAACCGGGGAGCTGTTTTTT
TRBJ2-5 | - | TRBV7-8 | - | CASSPQGPQYF | TGTGCCAGCAGCCCCCAGGGCCCCCAGTACTTC
TRBJ2-5 | once | TRBV27 | - | CASSITPVRQETQYF | TGTGCCAGCAGTATAACCCCGGTCAGGCAAGAGACCCAGTACTTC
TRBJ1-5 | - | TRBV5-5 | - | CASSLSGQPQHF | TGTGCCAGCAGCTTGTCAGGACAGCCCCAGCATTTT
TRBJ2-1 | once | TRBV10-2 | - | CASTRRRTPDNEQFF | TGCGCCAGCACCAGAAGAAGGACACCCGACAATGAGCAGTTCTTC
TRBJ2-3 | - | TRBV18 | - | CASSLASSTDTQYF | TGTGCCAGCTCACTAGCATCTAGCACAGATACGCAGTATTTT
TRBJ1-2 | - | TRBV29-1 | - | CSVGSVYGYTF | TGCAGCGTTGGATCCGTATATGGCTACACCTTC
TRBJ2-7 | - | TRBV7-9 | TRBD1 | CASSPGTEYEQYF | TGTGCCAGCAGCCCGGGGACAGAATACGAGCAGTACTTC
TRBJ2-2 | - | TRBV7-9 | - | CASSLSIHTGELFF | TGTGCCAGCAGCTTATCGATCCACACCGGGGAGCTGTTTTTT
TRBJ1-5 | - | TRBV28 | - | CASSSTGRIQPQHF | TGTGCCAGCAGTTCTACGGGCAGAATTCAGCCCCAGCATTTT
TRBJ1-1 | once | TRBV6-1 | - | CASTMSTVNTEAFF | TGTGCCAGCACAATGTCGACCGTGAACACTGAAGCTTTCTTT
TRBJ1-2 | once | TRBV7-9 | - | CASSPVGFSGYTF | TGTGCCAGCAGCCCGGTAGGGTTCAGCGGCTACACCTTC
TRBJ2-3 | - | TRBV2 | - | CASSERRLSTDTQYF | TGTGCCAGCAGTGAGAGACGGCTTAGCACAGATACGCAGTATTTT
TRBJ2-7 | - | TRBV11-2 | - | CASSFSGYEQYF | TGTGCCAGCAGCTTTTCAGGGTACGAGCAGTACTTC
TRBJ1-1 | - | TRBV2 | - | CASSNTEAFF | TGTGCCAGCTCGAACACTGAAGCTTTCTTT
TRBJ2-1 | once | TRBV5-1 | TRBD2 | CASSLRSGGDNEQFF | TGCGCCAGCAGCTTGAGGAGCGGGGGAGACAATGAGCAGTTCTTC
TRBJ1-2 | few | TRBV11-2 | - | CASSSTRANYGYTF | TGTGCCAGCAGCTCGACCCGGGCCAACTATGGCTACACCTTC
TRBJ1-6 | - | TRBV2 | TRBD1 | CASSFDRVSSPLHF | TGTGCCAGCAGTTTCGACAGGGTTAGTTCACCCCTCCACTTT
TRBJ2-3 | few | TRBV7-3 | - | CASSTQGTTDTQYF | TGTGCCAGCAGCACCCAGGGGACCACAGATACGCAGTATTTT
TRBJ1-2 | - | TRBV30 | TRBD1 | CAWSVTGGQTYGYTF | TGTGCCTGGAGTGTAACCGGGGGACAGACCTATGGCTACACCTTC
TRBJ1-2 | - | TRBV5-4 | - | CASSLAVLGPRGYTF | TGTGCCAGCAGCCTGGCTGTGTTGGGGCCGAGAGGCTACACCTTC
TRBJ1-5 | - | TRBV12-5 | - | CASGFGGNQPQHF | TGTGCTAGTGGTTTTGGGGGGAATCAGCCCCAGCATTTT
TRBJ1-1 | - | TRBV13 | - | CASSSRLNTEAFF | TGTGCCAGCAGCTCGAGATTGAACACTGAAGCTTTCTTT
TRBJ2-1 | - | TRBV13 | TRBD2 | CASSLGIAGGGEQFF | TGTGCCAGCAGCTTAGGGATAGCGGGGGGTGGTGAGCAGTTCTTC
TRBJ2-1 | - | TRBV7-9 | TRBD1 | CASSLRTGLNEQFF | TGTGCCAGCAGCTTGAGGACAGGGTTAAATGAGCAGTTCTTC
TRBJ2-1 | - | TRBV6-6 | TRBD2 | CASSYTSGTNEQFF | TGTGCCAGCAGTTACACCAGCGGGACCAATGAGCAGTTCTTC
TRBJ1-5 | - | TRBV5-5 | - | CASSLEGSGQPQHF | TGTGCCAGCAGCTTGGAAGGGTCGGGGCAGCCCCAGCATTTT